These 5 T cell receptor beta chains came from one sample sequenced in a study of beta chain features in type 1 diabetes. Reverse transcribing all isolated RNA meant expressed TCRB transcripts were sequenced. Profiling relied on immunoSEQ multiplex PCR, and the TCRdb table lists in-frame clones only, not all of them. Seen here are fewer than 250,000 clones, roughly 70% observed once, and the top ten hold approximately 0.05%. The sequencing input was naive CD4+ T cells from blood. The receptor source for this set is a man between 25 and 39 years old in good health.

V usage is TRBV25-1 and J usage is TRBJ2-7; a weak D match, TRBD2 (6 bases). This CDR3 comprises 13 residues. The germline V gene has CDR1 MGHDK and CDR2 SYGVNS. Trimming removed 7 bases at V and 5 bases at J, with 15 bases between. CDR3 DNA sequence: TGTGCCAGCACCGTGGGCGCGGGGCACGAGCAGTACTTC. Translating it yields CASTVGAGHEQYF.

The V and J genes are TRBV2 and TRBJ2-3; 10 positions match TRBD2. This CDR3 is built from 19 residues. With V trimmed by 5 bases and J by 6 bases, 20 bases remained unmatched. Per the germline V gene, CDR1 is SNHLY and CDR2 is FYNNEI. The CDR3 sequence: CASSKRREASGRLADTQYF. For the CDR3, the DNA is TGTGCCAGCAGTAAGCGGAGGGAGGCTAGCGGGAGATTAGCCGATACGCAGTATTTT.

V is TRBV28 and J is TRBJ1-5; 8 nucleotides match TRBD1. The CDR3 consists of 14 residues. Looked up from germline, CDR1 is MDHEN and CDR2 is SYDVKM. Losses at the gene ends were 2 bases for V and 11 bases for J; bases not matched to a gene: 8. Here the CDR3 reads CASSLTYDRGTQHF. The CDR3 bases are TGTGCCAGCAGTTTAACCTATGACAGGGGAACCCAGCATTTT.

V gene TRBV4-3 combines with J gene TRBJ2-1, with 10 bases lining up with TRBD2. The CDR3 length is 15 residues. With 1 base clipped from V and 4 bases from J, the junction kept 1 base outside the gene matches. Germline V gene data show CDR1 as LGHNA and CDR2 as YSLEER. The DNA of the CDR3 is TGCGCCAGCAGCCAAGTAGCGGGAGGATACAATGAGCAGTTCTTC. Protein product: CASSQVAGGYNEQFF.

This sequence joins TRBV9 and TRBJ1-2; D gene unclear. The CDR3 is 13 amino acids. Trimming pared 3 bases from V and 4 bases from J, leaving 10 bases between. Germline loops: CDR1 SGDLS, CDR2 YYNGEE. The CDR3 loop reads CASSALGSYGYTF. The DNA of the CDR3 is TGTGCCAGCAGCGCCCTGGGGTCCTATGGCTACACCTTC.